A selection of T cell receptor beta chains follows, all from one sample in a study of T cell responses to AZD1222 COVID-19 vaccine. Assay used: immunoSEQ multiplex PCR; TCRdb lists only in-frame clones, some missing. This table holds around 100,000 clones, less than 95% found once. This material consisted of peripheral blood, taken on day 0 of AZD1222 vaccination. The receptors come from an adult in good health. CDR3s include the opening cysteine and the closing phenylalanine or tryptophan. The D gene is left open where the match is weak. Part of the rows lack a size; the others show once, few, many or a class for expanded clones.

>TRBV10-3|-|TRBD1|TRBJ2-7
CAISEGQGENEQYF
TGTGCCATCAGTGAGGGACAGGGAGAAAACGAGCAGTACTTC
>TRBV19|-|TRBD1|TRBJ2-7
CASSDPGQGTSYEQYF
TGTGCCAGTAGTGATCCGGGACAGGGGACCTCCTACGAGCAGTACTTC
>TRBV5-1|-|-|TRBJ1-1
CASSFEGNTEAFF
TGCGCCAGCAGCTTCGAGGGGAACACTGAAGCTTTCTTT
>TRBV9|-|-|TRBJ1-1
CASSVGGEPRAFF
TGTGCCAGCAGCGTAGGGGGGGAGCCCCGAGCTTTCTTT
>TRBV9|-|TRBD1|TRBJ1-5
CASSASGTGRQPQHF
TGTGCCAGCAGCGCCTCCGGGACAGGGCGTCAGCCCCAGCATTTT
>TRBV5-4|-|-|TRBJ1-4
CASSLQGANEKLFF
TGTGCCAGCAGCCTGCAGGGAGCTAATGAAAAACTGTTTTTT
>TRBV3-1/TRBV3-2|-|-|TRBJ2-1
CASSQDMGGPPYNEQFF
TGTGCCAGCAGCCAAGATATGGGGGGGCCCCCCTACAATGAGCAGTTCTTC
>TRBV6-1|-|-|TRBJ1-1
CASSERTNTEAFF
TGTGCCAGCAGTGAACGGACGAACACTGAAGCTTTCTTT
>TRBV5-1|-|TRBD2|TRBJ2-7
CASSSLTSGGPSSYEQYF
TGCGCCAGCAGCTCCCTTACTAGCGGGGGACCAAGCTCCTACGAGCAGTACTTC
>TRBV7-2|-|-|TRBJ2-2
CASSLSGNTGELFF
TGTGCCAGCAGCTTAAGTGGGAACACCGGGGAGCTGTTTTTT
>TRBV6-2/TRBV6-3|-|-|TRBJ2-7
CASSQGGQGTPYEQYF
TGTGCCAGCAGTCAGGGTGGCCAGGGCACTCCCTACGAGCAGTACTTC
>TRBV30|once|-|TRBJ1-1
CAWSVNAGNTEAFF
TGTGCCTGGAGTGTAAATGCAGGGAACACTGAAGCTTTCTTT
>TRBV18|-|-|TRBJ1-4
CASSPLLGLTNEKLFF
TGTGCCAGCTCACCACTTCTGGGACTGACTAATGAAAAACTGTTTTTT
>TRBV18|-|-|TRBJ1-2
CASSPTGENGYTF
TGTGCCAGCTCACCAACGGGTGAGAATGGCTACACCTTC
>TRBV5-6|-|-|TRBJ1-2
CASSLFSFYGYTF
TGTGCCAGCAGCTTGTTCTCTTTCTATGGCTACACCTTC
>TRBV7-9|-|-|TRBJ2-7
CASSPTRVSGTYEQYF
TGTGCCAGCAGCCCTACCAGGGTATCAGGAACCTACGAGCAGTACTTC
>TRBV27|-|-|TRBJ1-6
CASRDREARYNSPLHF
TGTGCCAGCAGGGACCGGGAAGCTCGCTATAATTCACCCCTCCACTTT
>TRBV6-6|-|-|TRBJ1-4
CASSYDNEKLFF
TGTGCCAGCAGTTACGATAATGAAAAACTGTTTTTT
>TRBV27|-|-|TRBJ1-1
CASSLVVNTEAFF
TGTGCCAGCAGTTTAGTTGTGAACACTGAAGCTTTCTTT
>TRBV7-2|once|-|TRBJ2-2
CASSFSSGAPGELFF
TGTGCCAGCAGCTTTTCGTCGGGGGCACCCGGGGAGCTGTTTTTT
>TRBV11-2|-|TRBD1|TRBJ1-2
CASSPGQGASYGYTF
TGTGCCAGCAGCCCAGGACAGGGGGCTAGTTATGGCTACACCTTC
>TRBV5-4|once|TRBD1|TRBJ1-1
CASTGQGVTEAFF
TGTGCCAGCACCGGACAGGGAGTCACTGAAGCTTTCTTT
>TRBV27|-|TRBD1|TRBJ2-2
CASRLGTGYPGELFF
TGTGCCAGCAGACTGGGGACAGGGTATCCCGGGGAGCTGTTTTTT
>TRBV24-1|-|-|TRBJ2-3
CATSDPARDSTDTQYF
TGTGCCACCAGTGATCCCGCCAGGGACTCCACAGATACGCAGTATTTT
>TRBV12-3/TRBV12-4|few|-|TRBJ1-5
CASSLAGVQPQHF
TGTGCCAGCAGTTTAGCGGGGGTTCAGCCCCAGCATTTT
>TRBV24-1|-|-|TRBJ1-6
CATSDPRGEGSYNSPLHF
TGTGCCACCAGTGACCCTAGGGGAGAGGGCTCCTATAATTCACCCCTCCACTTT
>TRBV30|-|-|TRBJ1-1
CAWRGRGPHTEAFF
TGTGCCTGGAGGGGGAGGGGCCCGCACACTGAAGCTTTCTTT
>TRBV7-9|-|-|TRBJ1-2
CASSPRQNYGYTF
TGTGCCAGCAGCCCAAGACAGAACTATGGCTACACCTTC
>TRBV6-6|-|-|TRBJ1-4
CASKEPGAGDNEKLFF
TGTGCCAGCAAAGAACCGGGGGCAGGCGATAATGAAAAACTGTTTTTT